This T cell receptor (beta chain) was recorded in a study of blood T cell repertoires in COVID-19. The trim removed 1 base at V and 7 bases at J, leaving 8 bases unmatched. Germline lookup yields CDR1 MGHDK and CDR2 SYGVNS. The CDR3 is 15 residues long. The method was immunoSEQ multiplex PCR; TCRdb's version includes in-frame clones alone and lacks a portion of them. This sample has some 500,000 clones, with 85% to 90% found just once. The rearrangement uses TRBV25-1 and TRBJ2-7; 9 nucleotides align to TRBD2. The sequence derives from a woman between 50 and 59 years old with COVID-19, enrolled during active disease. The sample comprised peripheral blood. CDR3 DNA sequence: TGTGCCAGCAGTGAATTGACGGGACTAGCAGCTGAGCAGTACTTC. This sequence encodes CASSELTGLAAEQYF.